The rows below give T cell receptor beta chains drawn from one sample of a study of identical twins. TCRdb independently ran MiXCR on the 5' RACE reads; one entry per CDR3 protein. This table has roughly 720,000 distinct CDR3 sequences, about 18% appearing once. These data were also filed under a second study, of T cells expressing NK-cell markers.

Material: PBMCs. Receptors were obtained from a woman younger than 35 in good health. The CDR3 runs from the conserved cysteine through the conserved F or W. D genes are given only for firm matches. Clone size is not always given. Where it is, it says once, few, many or a class for expanded clones.

j_call d_call clone_size v_call cdr3_nt cdr3_aa
TRBJ2-1 TRBD1 many TRBV12-3/TRBV12-4 TGTGCCAGCAGTCACCGGGACAGGGTCGATGAGCAGTTCTTC CASSHRDRVDEQFF
TRBJ1-5 NA NA TRBV6-2/TRBV6-3 TGTGCCAGCAGTTACTCCGGGACGAGCAATCAGCCCCAGCATTTT CASSYSGTSNQPQHF
TRBJ2-5 NA NA TRBV30 TGTGCCTGGAAAGGACTCGGGGGAACCCAGTACTTC CAWKGLGGTQYF
TRBJ2-3 NA NA TRBV2 TGTGCCAGCAGGGAAGGACCTCATGATACGCAGTATTTT CASREGPHDTQYF
TRBJ2-7 NA NA TRBV6-1 TGTGCCAGCAGGCTTAACAGGGAAGGCGAGCAGTACTTC CASRLNREGEQYF
TRBJ2-3 TRBD2 few TRBV11-3 TGTGCCAGCAGTTTTTTTCGGGGGGGCGCAGATACGCAGTATTTT CASSFFRGGADTQYF
TRBJ2-3 NA few TRBV5-5 TGTGCCAGCAGCCGATCAGGGCGGGTGGGAGATACGCAGTATTTT CASSRSGRVGDTQYF
TRBJ2-7 TRBD2 NA TRBV6-2/TRBV6-3 TGTGCCAGCAGTTACGGGACTAGCGGGAGTTCGCCACACTACGAGCAGTACTTC CASSYGTSGSSPHYEQYF
TRBJ2-1 NA few TRBV18 TGTGCCAGCTCACCAGGTAATTCCAATGAGCAGTTCTTC CASSPGNSNEQFF
TRBJ1-6 TRBD1 many TRBV20-1 TGCAGTGCTACCCCGGGACAGGGTTATTCACCCCTCCACTTT CSATPGQGYSPLHF
TRBJ2-7 TRBD2 NA TRBV11-2 TGTGCCAGCAGCTTAGCTCCGGGGGGGGCGGCGCAGTACTTC CASSLAPGGAAQYF
TRBJ2-1 NA NA TRBV7-9 TGTGCCAGCAGCTCGGACGGTGGAACCTTATTTAATGAGCAGTTCTTC CASSSDGGTLFNEQFF
TRBJ1-4 NA NA TRBV5-1 TGCGCCAGCAGCTTGGGGCCTAATGAAAAACTGTTTTTT CASSLGPNEKLFF
TRBJ2-1 NA NA TRBV20-1 TGCAGTGCTAGAGATACCCGGCGGAGCTCCTACAATGAGCAGTTCTTC CSARDTRRSSYNEQFF
TRBJ2-1 NA NA TRBV6-1 TGTGCCAGCAGCCCTTCGGGACAATACAATGAGCAGTTCTTC CASSPSGQYNEQFF
TRBJ1-2 NA NA TRBV20-1 TGCAGTGCTAGACAGAACTCTAACTATGGCTACACCTTC CSARQNSNYGYTF
TRBJ2-5 TRBD2 few TRBV5-1 TGCGCCAGCAGTATTAGCGGGAGCCAAGAGACCCAGTACTTC CASSISGSQETQYF